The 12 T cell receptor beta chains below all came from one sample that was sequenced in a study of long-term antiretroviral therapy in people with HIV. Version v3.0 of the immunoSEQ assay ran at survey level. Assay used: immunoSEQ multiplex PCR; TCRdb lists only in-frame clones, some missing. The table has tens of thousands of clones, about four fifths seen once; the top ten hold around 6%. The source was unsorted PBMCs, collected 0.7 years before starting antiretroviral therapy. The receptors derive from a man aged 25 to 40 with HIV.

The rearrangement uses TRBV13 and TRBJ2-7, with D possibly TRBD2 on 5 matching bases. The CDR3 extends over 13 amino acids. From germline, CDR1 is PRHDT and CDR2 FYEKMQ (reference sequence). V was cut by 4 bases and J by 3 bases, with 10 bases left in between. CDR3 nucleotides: TGTGCCAGCAGCTCCGGGAACCTCTACGAGCAGTACTTC. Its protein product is CASSSGNLYEQYF.

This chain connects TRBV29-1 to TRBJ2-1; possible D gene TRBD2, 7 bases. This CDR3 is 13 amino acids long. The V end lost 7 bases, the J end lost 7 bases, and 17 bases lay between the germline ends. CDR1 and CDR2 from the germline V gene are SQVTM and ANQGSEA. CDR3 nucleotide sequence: TGCAGCGGGGGGCCTGGGCGGGGGAATGAGCAGTTCTTC. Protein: CSGGPGRGNEQFF.

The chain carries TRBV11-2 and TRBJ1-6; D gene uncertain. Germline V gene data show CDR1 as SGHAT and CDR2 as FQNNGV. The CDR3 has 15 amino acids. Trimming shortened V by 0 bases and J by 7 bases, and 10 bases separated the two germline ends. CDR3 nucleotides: TGTGCCAGCAGCTTAGACCGTACTCGAAATTCACCCCTCCACTTT. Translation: CASSLDRTRNSPLHF.

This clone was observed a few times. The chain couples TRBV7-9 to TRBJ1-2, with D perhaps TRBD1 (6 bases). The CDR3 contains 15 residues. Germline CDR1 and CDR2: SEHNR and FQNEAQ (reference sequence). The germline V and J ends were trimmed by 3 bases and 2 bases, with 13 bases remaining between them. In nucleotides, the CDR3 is TGTGCCAGCAGCTTGCAACAGGGAGGGAACTATGGCTACACCTTC. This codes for CASSLQQGGNYGYTF.

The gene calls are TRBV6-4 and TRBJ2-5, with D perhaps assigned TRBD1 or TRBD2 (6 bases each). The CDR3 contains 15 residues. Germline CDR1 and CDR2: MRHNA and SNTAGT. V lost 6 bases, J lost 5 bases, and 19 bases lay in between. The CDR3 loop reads CASSPGGGLGETQYF. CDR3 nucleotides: TGTGCCAGCAGCCCAGGAGGGGGGCTTGGGGAGACCCAGTACTTC.

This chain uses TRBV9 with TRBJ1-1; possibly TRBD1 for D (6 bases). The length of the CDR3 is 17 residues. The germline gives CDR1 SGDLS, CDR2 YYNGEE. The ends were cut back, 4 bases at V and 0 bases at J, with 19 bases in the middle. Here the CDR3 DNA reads TGTGCCAGCAGCCCGTTTGTACATGCAGGGGTGAACACTGAAGCTTTCTTT. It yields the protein CASSPFVHAGVNTEAFF.

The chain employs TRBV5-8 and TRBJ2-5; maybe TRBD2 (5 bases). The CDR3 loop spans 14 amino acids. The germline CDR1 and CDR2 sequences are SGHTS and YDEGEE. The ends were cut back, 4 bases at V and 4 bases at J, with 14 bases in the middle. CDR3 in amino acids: CASSLGSRGETQYF. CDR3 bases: TGTGCCAGCAGCCTAGGATCCCGGGGAGAGACCCAGTACTTC. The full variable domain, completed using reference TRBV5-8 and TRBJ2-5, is EAGVTQSPTHLIKTRGQQATLRCSPISGHTSVYWYQQALGLGLQFLLWYDEGEERNRGNFPPRFSGRQFPNYSSELNVNALELEDSALYLCASSLGSRGETQYFGPGTRLLVL.

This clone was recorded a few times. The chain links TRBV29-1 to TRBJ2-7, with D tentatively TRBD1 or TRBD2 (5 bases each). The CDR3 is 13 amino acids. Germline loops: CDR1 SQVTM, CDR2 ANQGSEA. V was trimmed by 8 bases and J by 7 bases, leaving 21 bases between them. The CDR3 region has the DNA TGCAGCATTACGGGGCAGGGTGGTCCTGAGCAGTACTTC. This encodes CSITGQGGPEQYF.

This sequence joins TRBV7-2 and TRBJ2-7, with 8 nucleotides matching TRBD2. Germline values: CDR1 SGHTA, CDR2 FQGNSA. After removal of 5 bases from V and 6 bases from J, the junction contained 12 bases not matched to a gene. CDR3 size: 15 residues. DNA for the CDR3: TGTGCCAGCAGCCTCTCCCCGGGGGGGCCCGGCGAGCAGTACTTC. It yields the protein CASSLSPGGPGEQYF.

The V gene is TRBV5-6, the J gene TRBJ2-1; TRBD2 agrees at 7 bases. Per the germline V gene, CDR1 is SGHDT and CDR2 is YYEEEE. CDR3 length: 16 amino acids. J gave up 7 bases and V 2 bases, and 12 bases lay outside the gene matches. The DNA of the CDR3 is TGTGCCAGCAGCTTATCCCGCGGGAGTGGGGGGAATGAGCAGTTCTTC. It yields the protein CASSLSRGSGGNEQFF.

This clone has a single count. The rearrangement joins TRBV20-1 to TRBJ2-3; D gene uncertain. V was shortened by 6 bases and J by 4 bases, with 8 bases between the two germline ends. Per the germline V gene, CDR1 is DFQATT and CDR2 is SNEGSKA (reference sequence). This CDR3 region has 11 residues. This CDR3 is CSAGYPDTQYF. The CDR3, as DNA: TGCAGTGCCGGGTACCCAGATACGCAGTATTTT.

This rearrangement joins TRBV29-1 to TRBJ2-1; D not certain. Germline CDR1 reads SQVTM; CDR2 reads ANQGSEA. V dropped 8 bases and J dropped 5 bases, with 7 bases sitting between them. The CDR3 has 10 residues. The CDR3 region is CSSGNNEQFF. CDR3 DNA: TGCAGCTCTGGGAACAATGAGCAGTTCTTC.